Listed below are T cell receptor beta chains from one sample, sequenced in a study of Ad26.COV2.S vaccination and SARS-CoV-2 variants. Sequencing was performed with immunoSEQ multiplex PCR; in TCRdb, only in-frame clones are kept and a portion is missing. The sample has about 440,000 clones; 80% to 95% are singletons. The source material was peripheral blood, sampled in a trial of Ad26.COV2.S vaccine versus placebo. The receptors were gathered from a person between 18 and 65 years old who received the Ad26.COV2.S COVID-19 vaccine or a placebo. Both conserved end residues are trimmed from each CDR3.

>TRBJ1-1|TRBV10-3|15
AIRGDRGDSLNTEAF
>TRBJ2-1|TRBV7-3|10
ASSQGGDEQF
>TRBJ2-1|TRBV2|11
ASTAGGNNEQF
>TRBJ1-5|TRBV10-3|11
AISESSNQPQH
>TRBJ2-3|TRBV2|9
ASSEIDTQY
>TRBJ2-5|TRBV4-3|12
ASSQAGRLETQY
>TRBJ2-1|TRBV28|13
ASSIAGKERNEQF
>TRBJ1-3|TRBV15|14
ATRNRRVTSGNTIY
>TRBJ2-5|TRBV7-3|11
ASSQQGLETQY
>TRBJ2-1|TRBV9|12
ASSVDLALNEQF
>TRBJ2-3|TRBV7-9|12
ASSFRGNTDTQY